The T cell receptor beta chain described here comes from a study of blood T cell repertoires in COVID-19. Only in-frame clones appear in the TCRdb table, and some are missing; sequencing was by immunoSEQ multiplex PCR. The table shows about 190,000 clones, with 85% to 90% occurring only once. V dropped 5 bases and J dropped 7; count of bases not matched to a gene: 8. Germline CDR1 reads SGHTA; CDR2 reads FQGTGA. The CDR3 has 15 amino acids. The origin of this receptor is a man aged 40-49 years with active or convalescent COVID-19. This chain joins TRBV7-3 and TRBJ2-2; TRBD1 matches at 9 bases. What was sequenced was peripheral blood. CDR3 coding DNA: TGTGCCAGCAGCCGCGGACAGGGGATGATCGGGGAGCTGTTTTTT. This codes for CASSRGQGMIGELFF.